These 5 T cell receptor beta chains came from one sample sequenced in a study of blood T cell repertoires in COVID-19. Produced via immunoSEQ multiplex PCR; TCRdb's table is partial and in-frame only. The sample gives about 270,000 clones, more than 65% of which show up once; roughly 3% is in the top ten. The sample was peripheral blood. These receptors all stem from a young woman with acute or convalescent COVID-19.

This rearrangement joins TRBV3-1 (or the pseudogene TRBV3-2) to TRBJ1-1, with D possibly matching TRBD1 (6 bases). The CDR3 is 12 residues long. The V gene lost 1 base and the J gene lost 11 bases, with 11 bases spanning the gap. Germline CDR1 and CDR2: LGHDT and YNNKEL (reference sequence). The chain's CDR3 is CASSQVGGWAFF. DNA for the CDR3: TGTGCCAGCAGCCAAGTAGGGGGTTGGGCTTTCTTT.

The CDR3: CASSRGPSTEAFF. The DNA for the CDR3 is TGCGCCAGCAGCAGGGGGCCAAGCACTGAAGCTTTCTTT. The rearrangement links TRBV10-1 to TRBJ1-1, with TRBD1 matching 8 bases. The germline V gene has CDR1 WNHNN and CDR2 SYGVQD (reference sequence). The V gene end was trimmed by 6 bases and the J gene end by 4 bases; junction bases not matched to a gene: 4. CDR3 size: 13 residues.

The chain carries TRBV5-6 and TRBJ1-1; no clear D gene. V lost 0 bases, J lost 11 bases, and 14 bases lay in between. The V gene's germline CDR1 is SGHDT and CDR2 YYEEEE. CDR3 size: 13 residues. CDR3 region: CASSLVAGVGAFF. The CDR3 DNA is TGTGCCAGCAGCTTGGTGGCGGGTGTAGGGGCTTTCTTT.

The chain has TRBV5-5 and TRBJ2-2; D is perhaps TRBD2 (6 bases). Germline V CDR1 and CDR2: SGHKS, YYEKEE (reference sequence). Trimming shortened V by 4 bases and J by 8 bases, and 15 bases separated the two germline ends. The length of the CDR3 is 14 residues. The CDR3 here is CASSPLIGGGELFF. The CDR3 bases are TGTGCCAGCAGCCCTCTAATTGGAGGGGGGGAGCTGTTTTTT.

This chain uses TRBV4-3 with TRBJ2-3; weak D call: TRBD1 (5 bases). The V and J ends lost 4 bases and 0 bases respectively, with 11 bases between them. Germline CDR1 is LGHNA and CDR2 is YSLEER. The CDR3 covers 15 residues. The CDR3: CASSPTASSTDTQYF. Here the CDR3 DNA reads TGCGCCAGCAGCCCGACAGCTTCTAGCACAGATACGCAGTATTTT.